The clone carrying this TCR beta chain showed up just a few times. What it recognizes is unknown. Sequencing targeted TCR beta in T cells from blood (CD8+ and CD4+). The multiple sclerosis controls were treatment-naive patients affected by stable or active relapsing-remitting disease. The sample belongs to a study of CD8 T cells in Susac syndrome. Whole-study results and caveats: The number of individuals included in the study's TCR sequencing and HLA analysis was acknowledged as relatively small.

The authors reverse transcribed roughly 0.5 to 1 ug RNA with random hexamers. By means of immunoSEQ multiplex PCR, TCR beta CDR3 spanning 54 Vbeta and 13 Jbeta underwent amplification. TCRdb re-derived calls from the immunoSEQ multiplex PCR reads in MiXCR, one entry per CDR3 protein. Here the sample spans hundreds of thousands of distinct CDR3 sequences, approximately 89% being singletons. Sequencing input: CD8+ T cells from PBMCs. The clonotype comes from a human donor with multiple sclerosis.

CDR3 sequence reads: CASSLMAGELFF. In DNA, the CDR3 is TGTGCCAGCAGTTTAATGGCCGGGGAGCTGTTTTTT. The genes are TRBV12-3 or TRBV12-4 and TRBJ2-2; D gene uncertain. V lost 2 bases, J lost 6 bases, and 4 bases lay in between. The CDR3 is 12 residues long.